Listed here is a single TCR beta chain. The target antigen is unknown. Germline-derived CDR1 and CDR2 are DFQATT and SNEGSKA (reference sequence). The CDR3 covers 11 residues. V lost 2 bases, J lost 10 bases, and 11 bases lay in between. The entry originates in a study of radiotherapy plus CTLA-4 blockade in lung cancer. Whole-study findings and limits: Peripheral blood showed expansion of tumor-derived TCR clones after radiotherapy and ipilimumab. Reports identified early blood T cell clone dynamics, with interferon-beta, as the best response predictor.

Sequencing used immunoSEQ multiplex PCR; TCRdb keeps in-frame clones, though not all of them. In the table there are around 90,000 clones, under 85% of which are singletons. The chain employs TRBV20-1 and TRBJ1-1, with D unclear. This sequence was found in a human donor with non-small cell lung cancer that progressed on radiotherapy plus ipilimumab. Sequenced here: peripheral blood, sampled from a patient treated with radiotherapy plus ipilimumab. In DNA, the CDR3 is TGCAGTGCTAGACCCCGGGAGACAGCTTTCTTT. It encodes CSARPRETAFF.